This TCR beta chain was sequenced for a study of response to subunit inactivated influenza vaccine. TCRdb reanalysed the RT-PCR reads using MiXCR and keeps one entry per CDR3 protein. The sample shows 860,000 or so distinct CDR3 sequences, around 21% of them seen only once. Findings and caveats of the study: Few additional T cells are recruited per seasonal influenza vaccination, authors suggested.

Trimming removed 3 bases at V and 7 bases at J, with 10 bases between. Germline CDR1 and CDR2: SGHDT and YYEEEE. The CDR3 consists of 12 residues. This clonotype was counted many times. Its antigen is not known. Sequences were derived from PBMCs from blood, sampled approximately 5 days after vaccination. The sequence derives from a man aged 45-60 years who received an inactivated influenza vaccine. The chain is built from TRBV5-6 and TRBJ2-5; possibly TRBD2 for D (5 bases). CDR3 in amino acids: CASSSSGLTQYF. In DNA form, the CDR3 reads TGTGCCAGCAGCTCCTCGGGGTTGACCCAGTACTTC.